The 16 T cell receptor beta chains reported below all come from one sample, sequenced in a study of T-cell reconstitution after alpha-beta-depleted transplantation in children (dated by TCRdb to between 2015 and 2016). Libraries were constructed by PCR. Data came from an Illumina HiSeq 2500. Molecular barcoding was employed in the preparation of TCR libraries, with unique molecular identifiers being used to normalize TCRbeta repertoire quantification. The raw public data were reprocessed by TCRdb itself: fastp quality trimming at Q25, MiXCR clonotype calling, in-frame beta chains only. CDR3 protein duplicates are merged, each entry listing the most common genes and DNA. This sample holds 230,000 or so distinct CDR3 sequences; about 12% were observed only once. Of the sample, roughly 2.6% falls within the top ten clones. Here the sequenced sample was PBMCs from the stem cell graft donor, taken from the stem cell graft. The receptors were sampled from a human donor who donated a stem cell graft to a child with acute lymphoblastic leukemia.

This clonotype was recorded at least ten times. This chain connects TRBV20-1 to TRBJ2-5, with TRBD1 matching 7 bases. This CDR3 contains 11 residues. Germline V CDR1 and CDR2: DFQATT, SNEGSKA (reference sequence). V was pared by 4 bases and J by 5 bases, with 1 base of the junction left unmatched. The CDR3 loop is CSANRGETQYF. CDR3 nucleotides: TGCAGTGCTAACAGGGGTGAGACCCAGTACTTC.

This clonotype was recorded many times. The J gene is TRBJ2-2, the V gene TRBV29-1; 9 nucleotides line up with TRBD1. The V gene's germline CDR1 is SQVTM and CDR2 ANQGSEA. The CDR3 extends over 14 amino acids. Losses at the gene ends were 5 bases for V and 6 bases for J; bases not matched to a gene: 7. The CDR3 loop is CSVTGGGLSGELFF. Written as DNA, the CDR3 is TGCAGCGTTACAGGGGGCGGACTTTCCGGGGAGCTGTTTTTT.

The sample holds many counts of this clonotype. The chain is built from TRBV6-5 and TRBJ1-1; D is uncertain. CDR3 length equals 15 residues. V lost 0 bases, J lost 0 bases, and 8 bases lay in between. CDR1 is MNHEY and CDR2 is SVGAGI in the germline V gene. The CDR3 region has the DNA TGTGCCAGCAGTTACTCGCCAGCTATGAACACTGAAGCTTTCTTT. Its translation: CASSYSPAMNTEAFF.

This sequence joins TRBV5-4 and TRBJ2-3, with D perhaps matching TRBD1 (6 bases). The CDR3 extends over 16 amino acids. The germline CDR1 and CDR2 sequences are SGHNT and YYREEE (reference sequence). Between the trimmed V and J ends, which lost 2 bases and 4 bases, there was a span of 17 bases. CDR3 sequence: CASSFAGQLGADTQYF. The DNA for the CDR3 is TGTGCCAGCAGCTTTGCCGGACAGTTAGGCGCAGATACGCAGTATTTT.

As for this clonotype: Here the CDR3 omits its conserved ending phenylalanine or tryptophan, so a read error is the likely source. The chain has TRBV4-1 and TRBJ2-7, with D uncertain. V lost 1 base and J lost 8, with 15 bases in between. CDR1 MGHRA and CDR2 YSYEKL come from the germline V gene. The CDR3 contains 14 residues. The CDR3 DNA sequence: TGCGCCAGCAGCCAAGGCTATGGGGATATCCAGCAGTACTCC. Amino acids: CASSQGYGDIQQYS.

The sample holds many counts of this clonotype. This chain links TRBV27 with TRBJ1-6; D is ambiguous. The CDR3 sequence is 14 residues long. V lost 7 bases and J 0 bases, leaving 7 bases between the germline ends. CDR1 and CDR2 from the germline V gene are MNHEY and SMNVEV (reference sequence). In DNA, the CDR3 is TGTGCCAGCATGGGGAGCTCCTATAATTCACCCCTCCACTTT. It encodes CASMGSSYNSPLHF.

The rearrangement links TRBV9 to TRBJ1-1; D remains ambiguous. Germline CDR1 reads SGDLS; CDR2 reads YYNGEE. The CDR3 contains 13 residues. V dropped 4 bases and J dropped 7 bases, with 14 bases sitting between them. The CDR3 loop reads CASSPPLRDEAFF. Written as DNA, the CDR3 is TGTGCCAGCAGCCCCCCCCTACGCGATGAAGCTTTCTTT.

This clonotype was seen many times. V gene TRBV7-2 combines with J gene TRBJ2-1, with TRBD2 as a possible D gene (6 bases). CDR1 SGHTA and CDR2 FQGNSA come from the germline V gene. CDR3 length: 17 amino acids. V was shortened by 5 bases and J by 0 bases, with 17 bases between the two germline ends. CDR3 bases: TGTGCCAGCAGCGATCCTGGCGGGGCCTTCTCCTACAATGAGCAGTTCTTC. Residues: CASSDPGGAFSYNEQFF.

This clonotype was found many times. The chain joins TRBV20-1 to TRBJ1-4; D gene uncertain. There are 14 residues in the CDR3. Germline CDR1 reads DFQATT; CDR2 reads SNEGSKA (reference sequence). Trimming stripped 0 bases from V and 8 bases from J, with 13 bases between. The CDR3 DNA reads TGCAGTGCTAGAGATAACCGGAGAGGGGAAAAACTGTTTTTT. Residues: CSARDNRRGEKLFF.

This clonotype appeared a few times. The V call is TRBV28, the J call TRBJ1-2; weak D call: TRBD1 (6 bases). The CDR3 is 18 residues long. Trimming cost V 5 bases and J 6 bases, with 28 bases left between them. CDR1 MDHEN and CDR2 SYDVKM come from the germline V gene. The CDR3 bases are TGTGCCAGCAGTAACTACCCTGGGGGGGGGCGCAGCCGTGATGGCTACACCTTC. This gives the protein CASSNYPGGGRSRDGYTF.

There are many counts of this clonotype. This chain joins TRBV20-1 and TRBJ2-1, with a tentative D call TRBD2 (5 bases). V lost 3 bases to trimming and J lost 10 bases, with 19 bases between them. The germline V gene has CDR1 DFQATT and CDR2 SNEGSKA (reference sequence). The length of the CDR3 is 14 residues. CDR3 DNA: TGCAGTGCTAGCCCTAAGGGAGCATTCGGCGAGCAGTTCTTC. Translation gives CSASPKGAFGEQFF.

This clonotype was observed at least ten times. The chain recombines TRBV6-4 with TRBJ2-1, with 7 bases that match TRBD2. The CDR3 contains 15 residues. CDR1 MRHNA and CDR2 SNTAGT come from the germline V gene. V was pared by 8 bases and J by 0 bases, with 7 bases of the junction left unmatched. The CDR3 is CASSITSASYNEQFF. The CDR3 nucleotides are TGTGCCAGCTCCATAACTAGCGCCTCCTACAATGAGCAGTTCTTC.

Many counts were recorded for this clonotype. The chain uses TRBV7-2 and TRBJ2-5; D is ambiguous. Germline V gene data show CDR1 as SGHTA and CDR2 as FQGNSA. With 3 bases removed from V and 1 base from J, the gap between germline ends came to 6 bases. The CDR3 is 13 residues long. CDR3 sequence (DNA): TGTGCCAGCAGCTTTAATATCCAAGAGACCCAGTACTTC. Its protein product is CASSFNIQETQYF.

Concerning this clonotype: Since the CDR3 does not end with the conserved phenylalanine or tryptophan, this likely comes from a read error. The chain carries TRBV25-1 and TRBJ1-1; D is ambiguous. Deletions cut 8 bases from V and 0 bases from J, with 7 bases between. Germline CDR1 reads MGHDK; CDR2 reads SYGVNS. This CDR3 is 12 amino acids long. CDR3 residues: CASQLMNTEAFL. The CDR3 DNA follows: TGTGCCAGCCAGCTCATGAACACTGAAGCTTTCTTG.

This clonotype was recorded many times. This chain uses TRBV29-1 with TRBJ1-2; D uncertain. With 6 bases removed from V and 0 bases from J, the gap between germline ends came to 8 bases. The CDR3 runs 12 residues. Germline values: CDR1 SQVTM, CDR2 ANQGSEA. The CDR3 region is CSVPGTNYGYTF. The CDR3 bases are TGCAGCGTACCCGGGACTAACTATGGCTACACCTTC.

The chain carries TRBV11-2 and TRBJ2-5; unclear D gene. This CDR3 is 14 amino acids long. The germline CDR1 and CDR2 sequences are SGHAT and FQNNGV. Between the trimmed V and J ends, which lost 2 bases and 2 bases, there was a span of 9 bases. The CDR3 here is CASSLFRRQETQYF. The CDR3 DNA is TGTGCCAGCAGCTTATTTCGGCGACAAGAGACCCAGTACTTC.